This is a list of T cell receptor beta chains from one sample in a study of blood T cell repertoires in COVID-19. Libraries were prepared by immunoSEQ multiplex PCR; TCRdb keeps only in-frame clonotypes and omits some of them. The sample shows fewer than 45,000 clones, around 84% of them seen only once. The specimen sequenced was peripheral blood. The receptor set was obtained from a man between 60 and 75 years old with COVID-19, enrolled during active disease. CDR3s leave out the opening cysteine and the closing phenylalanine or tryptophan. Part of the rows lack a size; the others show once, few, many or a class for expanded clones.

CDR3aa	j_gene	abundance	v_gene	len
ASSSNTGELF	TRBJ2-2	.	TRBV5-1	10
ASSPTRWEQY	TRBJ2-7	.	TRBV18	10
ASSQDRTSWY	TRBJ2-7	.	TRBV3-1/TRBV3-2	10
ASNSWGGLGEDQPQH	TRBJ1-5	.	TRBV28	15
ASSLRGFQPQH	TRBJ1-5	.	TRBV28	11
ASSFQGNTEAF	TRBJ1-1	few	TRBV11-2	11
ASSLGLKMIDEAF	TRBJ1-1	.	TRBV27	13
ATSSTLKSLEAF	TRBJ1-1	.	TRBV15	12
ASSEVGDGYT	TRBJ1-2	.	TRBV6-1	10
ASSYGQMLNSPLH	TRBJ1-6	few	TRBV27	13
ASSPWRTGAPGELF	TRBJ2-2	.	TRBV7-9	14
ASSYWSLTSKNTEAF	TRBJ1-1	.	TRBV5-6	15
ASSPQTGNTGELF	TRBJ2-2	.	TRBV6-5	13
ASSLPGQGAGETQY	TRBJ2-5	.	TRBV5-1	14
ASTRGDEQF	TRBJ2-1	.	TRBV11-2	9
ASSLDSGGFTEAF	TRBJ1-1	once	TRBV7-9	13